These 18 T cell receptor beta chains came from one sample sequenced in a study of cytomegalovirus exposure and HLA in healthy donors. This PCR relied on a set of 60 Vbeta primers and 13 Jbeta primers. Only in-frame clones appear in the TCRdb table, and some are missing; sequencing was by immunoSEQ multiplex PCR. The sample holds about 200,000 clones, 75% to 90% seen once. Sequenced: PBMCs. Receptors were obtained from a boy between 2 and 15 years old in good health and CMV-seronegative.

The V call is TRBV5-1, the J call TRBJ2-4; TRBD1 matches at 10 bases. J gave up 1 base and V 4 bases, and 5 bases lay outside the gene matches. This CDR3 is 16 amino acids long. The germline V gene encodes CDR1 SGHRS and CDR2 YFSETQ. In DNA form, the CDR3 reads TGCGCCAGCAGCCTAGGGACAGGGGAGGCCAAAAACATTCAGTACTTC. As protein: CASSLGTGEAKNIQYF.

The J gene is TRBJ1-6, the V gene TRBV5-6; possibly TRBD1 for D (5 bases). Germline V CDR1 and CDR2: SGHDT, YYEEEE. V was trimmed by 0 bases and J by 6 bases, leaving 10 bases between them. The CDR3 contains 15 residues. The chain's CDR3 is CASSLVGQLNSPLHF. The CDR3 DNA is TGTGCCAGCAGCTTGGTAGGACAACTTAATTCACCCCTCCACTTT.

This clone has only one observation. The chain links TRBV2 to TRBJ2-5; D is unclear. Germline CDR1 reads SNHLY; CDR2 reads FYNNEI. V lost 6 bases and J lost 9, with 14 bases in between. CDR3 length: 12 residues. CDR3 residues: CASSSTGAPQYF. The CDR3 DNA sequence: TGTGCCAGCAGCTCGACTGGTGCGCCCCAGTACTTC.

The CDR3 sequence: CASRPHTGMNTEAFF. The DNA for the CDR3 is TGTGCCAGCAGACCCCACACAGGAATGAACACTGAAGCTTTCTTT. The chain is built from TRBV6-5 and TRBJ1-1; D might be TRBD1 (5 bases). The ends were cut back, 6 bases at V and 0 bases at J, with 14 bases in the middle. The CDR3 has 15 residues. The V gene's germline CDR1 is MNHEY and CDR2 SVGAGI.

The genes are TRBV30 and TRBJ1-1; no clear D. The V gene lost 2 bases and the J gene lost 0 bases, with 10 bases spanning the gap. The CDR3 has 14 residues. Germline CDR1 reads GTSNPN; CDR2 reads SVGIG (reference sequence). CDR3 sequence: CAWSYGRLNTEAFF. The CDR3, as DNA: TGTGCCTGGAGTTATGGGAGACTGAACACTGAAGCTTTCTTT.

The CDR3: CASSPGGAGADEQFF. CDR3 sequence (DNA): TGTGCCAGCAGTCCGGGGGGAGCGGGAGCGGATGAGCAGTTCTTC. The chain is built from TRBV7-3 and TRBJ2-1, with 8 bases that match TRBD2. The CDR3 consists of 15 residues. Trimming at V came to 6 bases and at J to 8 bases, leaving 12 bases not matched to a gene. Germline values: CDR1 SGHTA, CDR2 FQGTGA.

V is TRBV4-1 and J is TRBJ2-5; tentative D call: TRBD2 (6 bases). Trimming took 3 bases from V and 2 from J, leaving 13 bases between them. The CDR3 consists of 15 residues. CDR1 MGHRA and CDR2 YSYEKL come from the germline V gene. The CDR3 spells CASSQLPGLQETQYF. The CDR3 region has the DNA TGCGCCAGCAGCCAGCTACCGGGACTTCAAGAGACCCAGTACTTC.

In DNA, the CDR3 is TGTGCCAGCAGCGTACTAGGGGGCTCCTACAATGAGCAGTTCTTC. Translating it yields CASSVLGGSYNEQFF. The J gene is TRBJ2-1, the V gene TRBV9, with D possibly matching TRBD1 (6 bases). V was cut by 1 base and J by 0 bases, with 8 bases left in between. The CDR3 consists of 15 residues. The germline V gene has CDR1 SGDLS and CDR2 YYNGEE.

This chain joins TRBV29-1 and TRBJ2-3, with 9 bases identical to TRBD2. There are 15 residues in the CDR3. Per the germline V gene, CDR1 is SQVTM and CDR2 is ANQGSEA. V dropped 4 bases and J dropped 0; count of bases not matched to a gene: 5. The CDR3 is CSVADLAGSTDTQYF. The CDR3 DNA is TGCAGCGTTGCCGACCTAGCGGGGAGCACAGATACGCAGTATTTT.

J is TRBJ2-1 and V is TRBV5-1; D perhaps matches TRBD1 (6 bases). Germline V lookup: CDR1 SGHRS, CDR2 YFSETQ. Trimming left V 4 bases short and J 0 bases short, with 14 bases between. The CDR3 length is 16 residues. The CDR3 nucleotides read TGCGCCAGCAGCGACCCCCAGGGGAGCTCCTACAATGAGCAGTTCTTC. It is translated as CASSDPQGSSYNEQFF.

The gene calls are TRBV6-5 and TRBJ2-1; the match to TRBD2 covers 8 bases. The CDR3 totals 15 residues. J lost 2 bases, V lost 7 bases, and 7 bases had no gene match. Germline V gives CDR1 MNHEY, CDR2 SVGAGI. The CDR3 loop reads CASTYSGGAYNEQFF. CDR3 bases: TGTGCCAGCACCTACAGCGGGGGCGCCTACAATGAGCAGTTCTTC.

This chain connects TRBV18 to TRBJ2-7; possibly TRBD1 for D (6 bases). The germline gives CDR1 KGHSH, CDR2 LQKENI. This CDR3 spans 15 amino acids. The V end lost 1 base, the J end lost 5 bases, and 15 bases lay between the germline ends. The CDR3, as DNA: TGTGCCAGCTCACCACAACAGGGCCTGGGGAACGAGCAGTACTTC. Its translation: CASSPQQGLGNEQYF. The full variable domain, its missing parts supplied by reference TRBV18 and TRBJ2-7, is NAGVMQNPRHLVRRRGQEARLRCSPMKGHSHVYWYRQLPEEGLKFMVYLQKENIIDESGMPKERFSAEFPKEGPSILRIQQVVRGDSAAYFCASSPQQGLGNEQYFGPGTRLTVT.

In DNA form, the CDR3 reads TGTGCCTGGAGTGCGGACAGGGGCCCAGAGACCCAGTACTTC. Translating it yields CAWSADRGPETQYF. This chain links TRBV30 with TRBJ2-5; 9 positions agree with TRBD1. V was clipped by 1 base and J by 4 bases; unmatched bases: 4. Per germline, CDR1 GTSNPN and CDR2 SVGIG (reference sequence). The CDR3 contains 14 residues. Combining the CDR3 with reference TRBV30 and TRBJ2-5 gives the whole variable domain SQTIHQWPATLVQPVGSPLSLECTVEGTSNPNLYWYRQAAGRGLQLLFYSVGIGQISSEVPQNLSASRPQDRQFILSSKKLLLSDSGFYLCAWSADRGPETQYFGPGTRLLVL.

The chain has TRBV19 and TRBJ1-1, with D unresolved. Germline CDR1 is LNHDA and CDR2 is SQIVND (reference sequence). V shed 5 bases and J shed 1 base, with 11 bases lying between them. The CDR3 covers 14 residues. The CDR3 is CASSGQTPNTEAFF. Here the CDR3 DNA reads TGTGCCAGTAGTGGTCAGACACCGAACACTGAAGCTTTCTTT.

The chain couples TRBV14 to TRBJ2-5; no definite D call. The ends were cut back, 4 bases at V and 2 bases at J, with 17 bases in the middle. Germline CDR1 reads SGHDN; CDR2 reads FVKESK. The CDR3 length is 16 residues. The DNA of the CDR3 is TGTGCCAGCAGCCCATGGTCCGGTAACTATCAAGAGACCCAGTACTTC. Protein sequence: CASSPWSGNYQETQYF. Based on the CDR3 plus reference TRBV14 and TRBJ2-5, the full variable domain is EAGVTQFPSHSVIEKGQTVTLRCDPISGHDNLYWYRRVMGKEIKFLLHFVKESKQDESGMPNNRFLAERTGGTYSTLKVQPAELEDSGVYFCASSPWSGNYQETQYFGPGTRLLVL.

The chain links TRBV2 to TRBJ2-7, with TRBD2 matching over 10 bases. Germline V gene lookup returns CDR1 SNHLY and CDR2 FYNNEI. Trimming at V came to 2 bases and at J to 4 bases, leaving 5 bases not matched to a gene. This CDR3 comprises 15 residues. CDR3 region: CASSEWLAGEYEQYF. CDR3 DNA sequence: TGTGCCAGCAGTGAATGGCTAGCGGGGGAGTACGAGCAGTACTTC.

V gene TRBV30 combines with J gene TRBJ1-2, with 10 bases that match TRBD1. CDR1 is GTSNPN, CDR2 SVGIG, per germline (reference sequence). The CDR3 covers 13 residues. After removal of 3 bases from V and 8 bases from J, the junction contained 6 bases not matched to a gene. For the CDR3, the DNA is TGTGCCTGGAGGGGACAGGGGTGGCAAGGCTACACCTTC. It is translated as CAWRGQGWQGYTF.

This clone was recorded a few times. CDR3 bases: TGTGCCAGCAGCTTGGCAGGGCTCGAGCAGTACTTC. This gives the protein CASSLAGLEQYF. The chain combines TRBV7-9 with TRBJ2-7; possible D gene TRBD1, 5 bases. Looked up from germline, CDR1 is SEHNR and CDR2 is FQNEAQ (reference sequence). The CDR3 has 12 amino acids. Trimming shortened V by 3 bases and J by 6 bases, and 9 bases separated the two germline ends.